The entry below gives a single T cell receptor (beta chain) sequence along with its context. The table came from immunoSEQ multiplex PCR; TCRdb's copy has only in-frame clones and leaves some out. The profile shows around 63,000 clones, more than 70% of them singletons. These data belong to a study of OX40 agonist ivuxolimab in advanced cancers. Study-level background: Intravenous ivuxolimab was administered to patients every 2 weeks at 0.01 to 10 mg/kg.

Exclusion of a patient followed from autoimmune disease history or systemic immunosuppression. V dropped 10 bases and J dropped 5 bases, with 14 bases sitting between them. This CDR3 is built from 12 residues. Germline CDR1 is SGHAT and CDR2 is FQNNGV. This sequence was found in an adult with an advanced solid tumor such as melanoma, head and neck, liver or kidney cancer. The rearrangement uses TRBV11-2 and TRBJ1-1; D might be TRBD1 (5 bases). This specimen was CD4+ or CD8+ T cells sorted from blood, taken in a trial of the OX40 agonist ivuxolimab. The chain's CDR3 is CATEGLWTEAFF. CDR3 bases: TGTGCCACGGAGGGGCTATGGACTGAAGCTTTCTTT.